These 21 T cell receptor beta chains share one sample of origin, sequenced in a study of OX40 agonist ivuxolimab in advanced cancers. Some clones are missing from TCRdb's copy, which holds only in-frame ones; the method was immunoSEQ multiplex PCR. Of approximately 41,000 clones listed, roughly 90% are singletons. Sequenced here: CD4+ or CD8+ T cells sorted from blood, sampled in a trial of the OX40 agonist ivuxolimab. The receptor source for this set is an adult with an advanced solid tumor such as melanoma, head and neck, liver or kidney cancer.

The chain carries TRBV6-4 and TRBJ2-2; D is uncertain. V lost 7 bases to trimming and J lost 1 base, with 10 bases between them. The V gene's germline CDR1 is MRHNA and CDR2 SNTAGT. This CDR3 comprises 14 residues. The DNA for the CDR3 is TGTGCCAGCAAGGAGACACGGAACACCGGGGAGCTGTTTTTT. It specifies CASKETRNTGELFF.

The rearrangement uses TRBV18 and TRBJ1-1; D is perhaps TRBD1 (6 bases). Trimming removed 3 bases at V and 3 bases at J, with 11 bases between. The germline CDR1 and CDR2 sequences are KGHSH and LQKENI. This CDR3 spans 14 amino acids. CDR3 in amino acids: CASSPWTVDTEAFF. Written as DNA, the CDR3 is TGTGCCAGCTCACCCTGGACAGTAGACACTGAAGCTTTCTTT.

Turning to this clone: At the DNA level, this CDR3 is encoded by other sequences in the same sample as well. The chain uses TRBV2 and TRBJ2-5; tentatively, D is TRBD1 or TRBD2 (5 bases each). Germline CDR1 is SNHLY and CDR2 is FYNNEI. This CDR3 is 13 amino acids long. Trimming took off 6 bases at V and 1 base at J, with 9 bases between the two ends. The CDR3 DNA reads as TGTGCCAGCAGCGAGGGGACCCAAGAGACCCAGTACTTC. Protein: CASSEGTQETQYF.

This chain links TRBV4-1 with TRBJ1-6, with 7 bases matching TRBD1. The CDR3 length is 17 residues. Germline V gene sequence: CDR1 MGHRA, CDR2 YSYEKL. With 4 bases clipped from V and 4 bases from J, the junction kept 10 bases outside the gene matches. This CDR3 is CASSPRTGKIYNSPLHF. In nucleotides, the CDR3 is TGCGCCAGCAGCCCAAGGACAGGAAAAATTTATAATTCACCCCTCCACTTT.

J is TRBJ2-5 and V is TRBV9; 9 bases align to TRBD2. J was trimmed by 4 bases and V by 0 bases; bases with no gene match: 10. Germline V gene data show CDR1 as SGDLS and CDR2 as YYNGEE. The CDR3 covers 17 residues. CDR3 sequence (DNA): TGTGCCAGCAGCGTAGGCAGAGGTTCAGCGGGGGGAGAGACCCAGTACTTC. It translates to CASSVGRGSAGGETQYF.

The chain recombines TRBV18 with TRBJ2-2; 13 bases agree with TRBD2. The V gene end was trimmed by 4 bases and the J gene end by 10 bases; junction bases not matched to a gene: 15. The CDR3 is 18 residues long. Germline CDR1 reads KGHSH; CDR2 reads LQKENI. In DNA form, the CDR3 reads TGTGCCAGCTCACTAACGACTAGCGGGGGGACTGACGGTCCGGAGCTGTTTTTT. Its translation: CASSLTTSGGTDGPELFF.

This chain uses TRBV6-1 with TRBJ1-5; D call uncertain. Germline CDR1 is MNHNS and CDR2 is SASEGT. Deletions cut 7 bases from V and 0 bases from J, with 13 bases between. This CDR3 spans 15 amino acids. The DNA of the CDR3 is TGTGCCAGCACCGATAAGGGCTATAGCAATCAGCCCCAGCATTTT. Protein product: CASTDKGYSNQPQHF.

This chain joins TRBV7-8 and TRBJ1-2, with TRBD1 matching 7 bases. Trimming cost V 5 bases and J 4 bases; bases outside gene matches: 7. The CDR3 is made up of 14 amino acids. Germline V gene data show CDR1 as SGHVS and CDR2 as FQNEAQ. In nucleotides, the CDR3 is TGTGCCAGCAGCCCCCGGGACAGCGGCTATGGCTACACCTTC. Translated, it gives CASSPRDSGYGYTF.

The J gene is TRBJ2-7, the V gene TRBV21-1; TRBD1 reflects the table's D call only, with no check against the DNA. TRBV21-1 is a known pseudogene. The CDR3 contains 12 residues. The CDR3 reads CASPDSSYEQYF. CDR3 nucleotide sequence: TGTGCCAGCCCGGACAGCTCCTACGAGCAGTACTTC.

The chain uses TRBV4-3 and TRBJ1-2; D not certain. V lost 0 bases and J 1 base, leaving 6 bases between the germline ends. Germline assignment: CDR1 LGHNA and CDR2 YSLEER. The CDR3 is 14 amino acids. The CDR3 loop is CASSQDHSNYGYTF. For the CDR3, the DNA is TGCGCCAGCAGCCAAGATCACAGTAACTATGGCTACACCTTC.

This clone was found a few times. CDR3 sequence: CASSLGLPPETQYF. The CDR3 DNA reads TGTGCCAGCAGCTTAGGCCTACCGCCAGAGACCCAGTACTTC. This sequence joins TRBV7-9 and TRBJ2-5, with D unresolved. Germline V gives CDR1 SEHNR, CDR2 FQNEAQ (reference sequence). The CDR3 runs 14 residues. The ends were cut back, 1 base at V and 4 bases at J, with 10 bases in the middle.

V is TRBV2 and J is TRBJ2-7, with D perhaps TRBD2 (6 bases). Trimming took 7 bases from V and 3 from J, leaving 22 bases between them. The CDR3 is made up of 16 amino acids. Germline V gene lookup returns CDR1 SNHLY and CDR2 FYNNEI. The DNA of the CDR3 is TGTGCCAGCATTCCCTCCCGGTCCCGGGGAGGCTACGAGCAGTACTTC. Encoded protein: CASIPSRSRGGYEQYF.

V usage is TRBV7-2 and J usage is TRBJ1-1; D uncertain. The V gene lost 6 bases and the J gene lost 4 bases, with 6 bases spanning the gap. CDR1 and CDR2 (germline): SGHTA, FQGNSA. The CDR3 has 11 residues. The CDR3 nucleotides are TGTGCCAGCAGGTCTATCACTGAAGCTTTCTTT. Its protein product is CASRSITEAFF.

The chain recombines TRBV7-8 with TRBJ2-7; 8 bases agree with TRBD2. CDR3 length: 15 residues. J was trimmed by 0 bases and V by 5 bases; bases with no gene match: 6. CDR1 and CDR2 from the germline V gene are SGHVS and FQNEAQ. The chain's CDR3 is CASSPGGAASYEQYF. As DNA, the CDR3 is TGTGCCAGCAGCCCCGGGGGGGCGGCCTCCTACGAGCAGTACTTC.

V is TRBV5-1 and J is TRBJ2-7, with a tentative D call TRBD1 (5 bases). Germline lookup yields CDR1 SGHRS and CDR2 YFSETQ. V shed 2 bases and J shed 4 bases, with 13 bases lying between them. The CDR3 spans 14 residues. CDR3 region: CASSLLNTGYEQYF. For the CDR3, the DNA is TGCGCCAGCAGCTTACTGAATACAGGATACGAGCAGTACTTC. Drawing the rest from reference TRBV5-1 and TRBJ2-7, the complete variable domain is KAGVTQTPRYLIKTRGQQVTLSCSPISGHRSVSWYQQTPGQGLQFLFEYFSETQRNKGNFPGRFSGRQFSNSRSEMNVSTLELGDSALYLCASSLLNTGYEQYFGPGTRLTVT.

V is TRBV6-6 and J is TRBJ2-5, with 8 bases aligning to TRBD2. The junction had 10 bases not matched to a gene; V was cut back by 6 bases and J by 1 base. The CDR3 length is 16 residues. CDR1 and CDR2 from the germline V gene are MNHNY and SVGAGI (reference sequence). The CDR3 nucleotides are TGTGCCAGCAGACATCCGGACCGGGGGGGCCAAGAGACCCAGTACTTC. Protein: CASRHPDRGGQETQYF.

This chain's CDR3 is CASEPGLKGNTIYF. CDR3 coding DNA: TGTGCCAGTGAACCGGGACTCAAGGGAAACACCATATATTTT. The V gene is TRBV19, the J gene TRBJ1-3; D possibly corresponds to TRBD1 (5 bases). The germline V gene encodes CDR1 LNHDA and CDR2 SQIVND (reference sequence). This CDR3 contains 14 residues. The germline V and J ends were trimmed by 8 bases and 4 bases, with 15 bases remaining between them.

This clone was detected a few times. V is TRBV5-3 and J is TRBJ1-1, with a possible D match to TRBD1 (5 bases). TRBV5-3 is an ORF for which the function is uncertain. This CDR3 has 14 amino acids. Trimming took 2 bases from V and 1 from J, leaving 9 bases between them. This CDR3 is CARSFIGANTEAFF. The CDR3 DNA is TGTGCCAGAAGCTTCATTGGGGCGAACACTGAAGCTTTCTTT.

This chain joins TRBV5-6 and TRBJ2-7; D remains ambiguous. This CDR3 has 14 amino acids. The germline gives CDR1 SGHDT, CDR2 YYEEEE. Deletions cut 1 base from V and 4 bases from J, with 12 bases between. The CDR3 nucleotides read TGTGCCAGCAGCTTGTTGAGCCAGGAGTACGAGCAGTACTTC. Encoded protein: CASSLLSQEYEQYF.

This rearrangement joins TRBV7-9 to TRBJ2-2; D remains ambiguous. This CDR3 contains 14 residues. Germline-derived CDR1 and CDR2 are SEHNR and FQNEAQ (reference sequence). V shed 3 bases and J shed 5 bases, with 10 bases lying between them. CDR3 in amino acids: CASSFGRLTGELFF. The DNA of the CDR3 is TGTGCCAGCAGCTTTGGCAGATTAACCGGGGAGCTGTTTTTT.

This chain links TRBV14 with TRBJ2-3; TRBD1 matches 7 bases. CDR1 is SGHDN and CDR2 is FVKESK in the germline V gene. The length of the CDR3 is 12 residues. The ends lost 4 bases at V and 7 bases at J; junction bases unmatched: 2. The CDR3 sequence is CASSPRGYTQYF. In DNA, the CDR3 is TGTGCCAGCAGCCCCAGGGGGTATACGCAGTATTTT.